The present entry profiles one T cell receptor beta chain with its context. The repertoire was sequenced with immunoSEQ multiplex PCR; TCRdb's copy has only in-frame clones and lacks some. Of about 170,000 clones listed, 75% to 95% were seen once; the top ten hold roughly 2.8%. This CDR3 comprises 15 residues. The germline V gene encodes CDR1 SGHNT and CDR2 YYREEE (reference sequence). Trimming cost V 4 bases and J 1 base; bases outside gene matches: 6. This sample is drawn from a study of T cell responses to AZD1222 COVID-19 vaccine. The clonotype originates from an adult in good health. J is TRBJ1-1 and V is TRBV5-4, with TRBD1 matching 8 bases. The sample here was peripheral blood, taken on day 0 of AZD1222 vaccination. CDR3 protein: CASSQTGVTNTEAFF. CDR3 bases: TGTGCCAGCAGCCAGACAGGGGTTACGAACACTGAAGCTTTCTTT.